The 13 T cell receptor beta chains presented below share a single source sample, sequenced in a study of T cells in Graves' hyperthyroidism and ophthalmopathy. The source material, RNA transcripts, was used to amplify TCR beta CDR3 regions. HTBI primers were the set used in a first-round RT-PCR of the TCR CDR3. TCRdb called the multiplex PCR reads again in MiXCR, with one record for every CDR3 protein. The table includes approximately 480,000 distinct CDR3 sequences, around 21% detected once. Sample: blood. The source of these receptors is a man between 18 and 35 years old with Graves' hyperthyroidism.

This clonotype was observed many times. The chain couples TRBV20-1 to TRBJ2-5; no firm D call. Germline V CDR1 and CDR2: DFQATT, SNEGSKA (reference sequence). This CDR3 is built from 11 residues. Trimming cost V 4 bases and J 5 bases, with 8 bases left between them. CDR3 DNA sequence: TGCAGTGCTAACCAGCAGGAGACCCAGTACTTC. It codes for CSANQQETQYF.

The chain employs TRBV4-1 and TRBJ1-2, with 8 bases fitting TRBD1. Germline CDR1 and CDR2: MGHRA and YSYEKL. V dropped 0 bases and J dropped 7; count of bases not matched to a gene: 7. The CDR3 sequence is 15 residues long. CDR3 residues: CASSQDTGGSAGYTF. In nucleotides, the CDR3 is TGCGCCAGCAGCCAAGATACAGGGGGATCAGCTGGCTACACCTTC.

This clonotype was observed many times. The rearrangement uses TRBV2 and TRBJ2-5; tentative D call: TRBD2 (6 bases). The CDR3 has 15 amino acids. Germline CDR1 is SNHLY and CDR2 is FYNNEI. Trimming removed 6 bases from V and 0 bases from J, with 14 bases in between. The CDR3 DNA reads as TGTGCCAGCAGCCGGGACGGGGGTAACCAAGAGACCCAGTACTTC. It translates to CASSRDGGNQETQYF.

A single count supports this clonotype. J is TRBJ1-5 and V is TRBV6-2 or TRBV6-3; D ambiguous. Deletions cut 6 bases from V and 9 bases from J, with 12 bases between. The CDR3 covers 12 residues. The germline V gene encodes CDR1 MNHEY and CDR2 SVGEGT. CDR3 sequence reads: CASRDDKAPQHF. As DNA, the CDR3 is TGTGCCAGCAGGGATGACAAGGCGCCCCAGCATTTT.

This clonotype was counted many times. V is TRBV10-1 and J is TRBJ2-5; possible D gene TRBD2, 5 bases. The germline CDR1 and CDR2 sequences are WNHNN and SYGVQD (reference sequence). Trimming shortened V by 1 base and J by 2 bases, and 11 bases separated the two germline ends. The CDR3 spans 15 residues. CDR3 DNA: TGCGCCAGCAGTGAGTGGGAGACAACGCAAGAGACCCAGTACTTC. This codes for CASSEWETTQETQYF.

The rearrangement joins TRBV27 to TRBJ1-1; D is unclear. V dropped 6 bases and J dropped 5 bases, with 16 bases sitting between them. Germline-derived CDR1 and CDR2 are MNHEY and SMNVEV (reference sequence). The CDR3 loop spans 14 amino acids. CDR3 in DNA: TGTGCCAGCAGCCATGGCGGGAGAAGGACTGAAGCTTTCTTT. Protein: CASSHGGRRTEAFF.

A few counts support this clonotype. The CDR3 sequence is CASSTYRRSNQPQHF. CDR3 coding DNA: TGTGCCAGCAGCACTTACAGGAGGAGCAATCAGCCCCAGCATTTT. This chain links TRBV6-1 with TRBJ1-5, with D perhaps matching TRBD1 (5 bases). The CDR3 runs 15 residues. Germline CDR1 MNHNS, CDR2 SASEGT. Trimming took 6 bases from V and 1 from J, leaving 13 bases between them.

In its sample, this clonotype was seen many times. DNA for the CDR3: TGTGCCAGCAGCCCGGCCCTTCGGGTCGTACCAGCTTTCTTT. Amino acids: CASSPALRVVPAFF. This chain uses TRBV7-6 with TRBJ1-1, with unresolved D. CDR3 size: 14 residues. Trimming took off 5 bases at V and 10 bases at J, with 20 bases between the two ends. Germline lookup yields CDR1 SGHVS and CDR2 FNYEAQ. Full variable domain (outside the CDR3, taken from reference TRBV7-6 and TRBJ1-1): GAGVSQSPRYKVTKRGQDVALRCDPISGHVSLYWYRQALGQGPEFLTYFNYEAQQDKSGLPNDRFSAERPEGSISTLTIQRTEQRDSAMYRCASSPALRVVPAFFGQGTRLTVV.

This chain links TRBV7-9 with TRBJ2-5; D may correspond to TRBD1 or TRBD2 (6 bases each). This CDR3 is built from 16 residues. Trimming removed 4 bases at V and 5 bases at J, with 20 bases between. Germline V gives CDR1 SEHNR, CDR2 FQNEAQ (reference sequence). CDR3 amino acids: CASSSNREEVRETQYF. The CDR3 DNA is TGTGCCAGCAGCTCCAACAGGGAGGAGGTCCGGGAGACCCAGTACTTC.

CDR3 coding DNA: TGTGCCAGCAGCTCTATATATGGCCCGGAGGAGTACTTC. Translation: CASSSIYGPEEYF. This sequence joins TRBV11-2 and TRBJ2-7; tentative D call: TRBD2 (5 bases). The CDR3 spans 13 residues. Germline-derived CDR1 and CDR2 are SGHAT and FQNNGV. The V end was cut by 4 bases, the J end by 11 bases, with 18 bases between.

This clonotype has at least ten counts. The CDR3 DNA reads as TGTGCCAGCATTGGGACAGGGGCGGACACTGAAGCTTTCTTT. It specifies CASIGTGADTEAFF. The J gene is TRBJ1-1, the V gene TRBV6-1; TRBD1 agrees at 10 bases. Germline V lookup: CDR1 MNHNS, CDR2 SASEGT. This CDR3 contains 14 residues. The junction had 5 bases not matched to a gene; V was cut back by 7 bases and J by 3 bases.

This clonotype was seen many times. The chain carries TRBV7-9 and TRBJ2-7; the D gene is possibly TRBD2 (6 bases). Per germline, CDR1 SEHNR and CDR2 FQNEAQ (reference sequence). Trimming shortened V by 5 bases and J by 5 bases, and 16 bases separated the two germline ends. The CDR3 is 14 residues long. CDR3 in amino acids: CASSPSPAGHEQYF. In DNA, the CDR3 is TGTGCCAGCAGCCCCTCCCCAGCGGGCCACGAGCAGTACTTC. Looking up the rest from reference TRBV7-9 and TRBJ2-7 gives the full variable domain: DTGVSQNPRHKITKRGQNVTFRCDPISEHNRLYWYRQTLGQGPEFLTYFQNEAQLEKSRLLSDRFSAERPKGSFSTLEIQRTEQGDSAMYLCASSPSPAGHEQYFGPGTRLTVT.

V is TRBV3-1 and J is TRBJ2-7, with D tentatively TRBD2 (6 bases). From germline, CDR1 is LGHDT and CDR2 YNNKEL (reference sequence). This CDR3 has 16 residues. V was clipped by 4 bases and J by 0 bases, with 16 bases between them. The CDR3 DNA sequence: TGTGCCAGCAGCCGATCGTGGGACTCGAGCTCCTACGAGCAGTACTTC. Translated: CASSRSWDSSSYEQYF.